The 15 T cell receptor beta chains listed next were all sequenced from one sample in a study of shared clonotypes between healthy human individuals. Profiling relied on immunoSEQ multiplex PCR, and the TCRdb table lists in-frame clones only, not all of them. The sample shows about 660,000 clones, under 80% of them seen only once. What was sequenced was memory CD4+ T cells sorted from blood. Subset given: CD45RA-negative fraction. The receptor source for this set is a woman between 25 and 40 years old in good health.

This clone has a handful of counts. This chain links TRBV19 with TRBJ2-1, with a weak D call TRBD2 (6 bases). CDR1 and CDR2 (germline): LNHDA, SQIVND (reference sequence). V lost 4 bases, J lost 8 bases, and 18 bases lay in between. The CDR3 is made up of 15 amino acids. The CDR3 DNA reads TGTGCCAGTAGTAGAGGGACCCGGGGGATCGATGAGCAGTTCTTC. Protein: CASSRGTRGIDEQFF.

The chain employs TRBV7-9 and TRBJ2-1; D not resolved. The CDR3 is 16 residues long. Between the trimmed V and J ends, which lost 2 bases and 0 bases, there was a span of 11 bases. The germline gives CDR1 SEHNR, CDR2 FQNEAQ (reference sequence). This chain's CDR3 is CASSLLGRNSYNEQFF. Written as DNA, the CDR3 is TGTGCCAGCAGCTTACTCGGCCGGAACTCCTACAATGAGCAGTTCTTC.

The chain has TRBV6-1 and TRBJ1-3; D unresolved. This CDR3 is 17 amino acids long. V lost 2 bases to trimming and J lost 0 bases, with 14 bases between them. Germline V lookup: CDR1 MNHNS, CDR2 SASEGT. The CDR3 sequence: CASSETLGAGSGNTIYF. Here the CDR3 DNA reads TGTGCCAGCAGTGAAACGTTAGGTGCCGGCTCTGGAAACACCATATATTTT.

This rearrangement joins TRBV5-1 to TRBJ1-2; D is possibly TRBD1 (5 bases). This CDR3 spans 14 amino acids. Germline CDR1 SGHRS, CDR2 YFSETQ. With 1 base removed from V and 2 bases from J, the gap between germline ends came to 9 bases. The CDR3 spells CASSLLQENYGYTF. The CDR3 nucleotides are TGCGCCAGCAGCTTGTTACAGGAGAACTATGGCTACACCTTC.

The V and J genes are TRBV4-1 and TRBJ2-7; 13 bases line up with TRBD2. Looked up from germline, CDR1 is MGHRA and CDR2 is YSYEKL. V shed 4 bases, J shed 5 bases, and the junction held 8 bases outside the gene matches. CDR3 size: 16 residues. The CDR3 DNA is TGCGCCAGCAGCCGCGACCGGACTAGCGGGAGCAACGAGCAGTACTTC. It translates to CASSRDRTSGSNEQYF.

The rearrangement joins TRBV4-2 to TRBJ1-3; 7 bases are shared with TRBD1. With V trimmed by 1 base and J by 2 bases, 5 bases remained unmatched. The CDR3 sequence is 16 residues long. In germline, CDR1 is LGHNA, CDR2 YNFKEQ. The chain's CDR3 is CASSQVSTGTGNTIYF. The CDR3 nucleotides are TGTGCCAGCAGCCAAGTTTCGACAGGGACTGGAAACACCATATATTTT.

The rearrangement uses TRBV2 and TRBJ2-2; D gene unclear. The CDR3 covers 13 residues. Germline V gives CDR1 SNHLY, CDR2 FYNNEI. The germline V and J ends were trimmed by 8 bases and 4 bases, with 11 bases remaining between them. The CDR3, as DNA: TGTGCCAGCCGGTGGGGAACCACCGGGGAGCTGTTTTTT. Encoded protein: CASRWGTTGELFF.

CDR3 bases: TGCGCCAGCAGCCAAGGCCGCGGGGGGAATGAAAAACTGTTTTTT. Its translation is CASSQGRGGNEKLFF. This chain uses TRBV4-1 with TRBJ1-4, with a tentative D call TRBD1 (5 bases). Trimming cost V 1 base and J 5 bases, with 11 bases left between them. The CDR3 spans 15 residues. Germline-derived CDR1 and CDR2 are MGHRA and YSYEKL.

This clone was counted between two and nine times. The same CDR3 also results from other DNA sequences found in this sample. V is TRBV27 and J is TRBJ2-7, with D possibly TRBD1 on 5 matching bases. The V gene lost 1 base and the J gene lost 5 bases, with 12 bases spanning the gap. Germline V CDR1 and CDR2: MNHEY, SMNVEV (reference sequence). The CDR3 consists of 14 residues. Written as DNA, the CDR3 is TGTGCCAGCAGTTTATACGCAGGGCTAGACGAGCAGTACTTC. Translation: CASSLYAGLDEQYF.

V gene TRBV28 combines with J gene TRBJ2-2; no definite D call. This CDR3 contains 14 residues. V lost 8 bases and J 5 bases, leaving 15 bases between the germline ends. CDR1 and CDR2 (germline): MDHEN, SYDVKM. The CDR3 reads CASGTSGLTGELFF. CDR3 DNA sequence: TGTGCCAGCGGAACGTCAGGATTGACCGGGGAGCTGTTTTTT. Full variable domain (rest looked up from reference TRBV28 and TRBJ2-2): DVKVTQSSRYLVKRTGEKVFLECVQDMDHENMFWYRQDPGLGLRLIYFSYDVKMKEKGDIPEGYSVSREKKERFSLILESASTNQTSMYLCASGTSGLTGELFFGEGSRLTVL.

The chain joins TRBV18 to TRBJ2-5, with D tentatively TRBD1 (6 bases). Germline V gene lookup returns CDR1 KGHSH and CDR2 LQKENI. This CDR3 is 15 amino acids long. Trimming took 3 bases from V and 3 from J, leaving 14 bases between them. The CDR3, as DNA: TGTGCCAGCTCACCCTTCCAGGGGAATAAAGAGACCCAGTACTTC. This translates into CASSPFQGNKETQYF.

Here the CDR3 reads CASSAKVATEAFF. For the CDR3, the DNA is TGTGCCAGCTCAGCCAAGGTCGCCACTGAAGCTTTCTTT. V gene TRBV18 combines with J gene TRBJ1-1; D call uncertain. Germline lookup yields CDR1 KGHSH and CDR2 LQKENI. V was trimmed by 5 bases and J by 4 bases, leaving 11 bases between them. The CDR3 spans 13 residues.

CDR3 nucleotides: TGTGCCAGTAGTAAGTCAAGAACAGGGAACACTGAAGCTTTCTTT. It codes for CASSKSRTGNTEAFF. This chain connects TRBV19 to TRBJ1-1; the D gene is possibly TRBD1 (5 bases). This CDR3 contains 15 residues. Germline CDR1 is LNHDA and CDR2 is SQIVND (reference sequence). V was cut by 4 bases and J by 1 base, with 13 bases left in between.

This chain links TRBV28 with TRBJ1-1; 8 bases line up with TRBD1. With V trimmed by 3 bases and J by 0 bases, 6 bases remained unmatched. CDR1 and CDR2 from the germline V gene are MDHEN and SYDVKM. The CDR3 extends over 16 amino acids. The CDR3 here is CASSLSRDRLNTEAFF. The CDR3 bases are TGTGCCAGCAGTTTGAGTAGGGACAGGTTGAACACTGAAGCTTTCTTT.

This clone was picked up a small number of times. The chain couples TRBV11-2 to TRBJ1-3; D gene uncertain. Germline V CDR1 and CDR2: SGHAT, FQNNGV. This CDR3 has 13 amino acids. Between the trimmed V and J ends, which lost 1 base and 4 bases, there was a span of 5 bases. The CDR3 DNA is TGTGCCAGCAGCTTAGGACACGGAAACACCATATATTTT. It encodes CASSLGHGNTIYF.